The subject of this entry is one T cell receptor beta chain. Its matching antigen is unknown. This entry is derived from a study of T cell responses to AZD1222 COVID-19 vaccine. The overall study: Doses given second, at about 4 or about 12 weeks, were pooled.

Germline V lookup: CDR1 GTSNPN, CDR2 SVGIG (reference sequence). Trimming cost V 0 bases and J 8 bases, with 13 bases left between them. This CDR3 has 13 amino acids. Points from the study as a whole: Clonal diversity may have been underestimated in mostly white British donors.

Sequenced by immunoSEQ multiplex PCR; TCRdb stores in-frame clones only, minus some. The table has some 140,000 clones, over 85% seen once. J is TRBJ1-2 and V is TRBV30, with D possibly TRBD1 on 6 matching bases. This receptor was identified in an adult in good health. Sequencing was performed on peripheral blood, taken on day 0 of AZD1222 vaccination. The CDR3 nucleotides read TGTGCCTGGAGTGTACAGGGCCTTCTAGGCTACACCTTC. Protein product: CAWSVQGLLGYTF.